This T cell receptor beta chain appears in the sequencing data of a study of blood T cell repertoires in COVID-19. Background on the study: Acute-phase and convalescent COVID-19 samples originated in the United States, Italy and Spain. PBMCs, B-cell-depleted T cells, or T cells were the source of the cDNA or gDNA that made up the material.

In the original analysis: The assay estimated nucleated cells by amplifying reference gene primers. Repertoires were generated with immunoSEQ multiplex PCR, while TCRdb's copy carries only in-frame clones and drops some. D and trimming were read from the DNA, whereas the V and J calls and clone size are those reported in that table. There are hundreds of thousands of clones in the sample; roughly 89% occur only once, and roughly 3.5% lies in the top ten. CDR1 is MNHEY and CDR2 is SVGAGI in the germline V gene. The CDR3 contains 14 residues. Trimming removed 5 bases at V and 4 bases at J, with 14 bases between.

The receptor was derived from a woman in her late teens or twenties who had recovered from COVID-19. The V gene is TRBV6-5, the J gene TRBJ2-5; D is perhaps TRBD1 (6 bases). Material for sequencing was peripheral blood. The DNA of the CDR3 is TGTGCCAGCAGTCCCCCGACAGGTTTAGAGACCCAGTACTTC. Its translation: CASSPPTGLETQYF.